This record concerns one T cell receptor beta chain sequence. What it binds is unknown. This CDR3 is also generated by other DNA sequences in the sample. The isolated RNA, all of it, was reverse transcribed, so expressed TCRB transcripts were what got sequenced. The data were produced by immunoSEQ multiplex PCR, yet TCRdb's version contains in-frame clones alone and is incomplete. The sample carries roughly 380,000 clones, 15% to 20% recorded once. This record belongs to a study of beta chain features in type 1 diabetes. General study results and limits: The naive, central memory and Treg TCRB repertoires of patients appeared to be more similar to one another than those of healthy donors.

Germline CDR1 reads ENHRY; CDR2 reads SYGVKD. The CDR3 covers 13 residues. V was pared by 9 bases and J by 1 base, with 3 bases of the junction left unmatched. Sequencing was done on a sample of naive CD4+ T cells from blood. The rearrangement links TRBV10-3 to TRBJ2-7; TRBD2 agrees at 10 bases. This receptor was obtained from a young woman in good health. The CDR3 spells CAIRTSGSYEQYF. The CDR3 nucleotides read TGTGCCATTCGGACTAGCGGTTCCTACGAGCAGTACTTC.